This T cell receptor (beta chain) was sequenced during a study of circulating and synovial CD4+ cells in juvenile arthritis. This CDR3 is built from 14 residues. With 5 bases removed from V and 3 bases from J, the gap between germline ends came to 11 bases. The germline V gene has CDR1 SGHAT and CDR2 FQNNGV. Study-wide results and limits: Measured synovium overlap likely understates the true shared repertoire.

As for this clone: Its specificity is unknown.

The method was immunoSEQ multiplex PCR; TCRdb's version includes in-frame clones alone and lacks a portion of them. Among 30,000 to 40,000 clones listed, roughly 95% were seen once. The V call is TRBV11-2, the J call TRBJ1-5; D unclear. The sequence derives from a human donor with juvenile idiopathic arthritis. The sample taken for sequencing was CD4+ T cells from blood. The CDR3: CASSPSGSNQPQHF. The DNA of the CDR3 is TGTGCCAGCAGCCCTTCAGGCTCCAATCAGCCCCAGCATTTT.